This T cell receptor beta chain is from a study of cytomegalovirus exposure and HLA in healthy donors. Across the whole study: A prior analysis found 117 million unique TCR beta sequences from around 200 million T cells. Study observations and caveats: Across donors, most TCRs were seen rarely, yet some public ones were widespread. Later analysis identified a missense DCLRE1C variant that was linked to TCR beta V- and J-gene trimming.

The PCR ran on 60 Vbeta and 13 Jbeta primers. Here immunoSEQ multiplex PCR was the method, and the copy in TCRdb shows in-frame clones only, minus some. The sample holds some 90,000 clones; roughly 70% are singletons and the top ten take 2% to 2.5%. V was pared by 6 bases and J by 7 bases, with 10 bases of the junction left unmatched. This CDR3 comprises 16 residues. Germline V CDR1 and CDR2: MNHEY, SMNVEV (reference sequence). In the case of this clone: What it binds is not known.

The sequence was obtained from a man aged 50 to 59 in good health and CMV-seronegative. Sequences were obtained from PBMCs. The genes are TRBV27 and TRBJ2-1; 12 bases align to TRBD2. Here the CDR3 reads CASSHGLAGSKNEQFF. The CDR3 nucleotides are TGTGCCAGCAGCCATGGACTAGCGGGATCCAAGAATGAGCAGTTCTTC.